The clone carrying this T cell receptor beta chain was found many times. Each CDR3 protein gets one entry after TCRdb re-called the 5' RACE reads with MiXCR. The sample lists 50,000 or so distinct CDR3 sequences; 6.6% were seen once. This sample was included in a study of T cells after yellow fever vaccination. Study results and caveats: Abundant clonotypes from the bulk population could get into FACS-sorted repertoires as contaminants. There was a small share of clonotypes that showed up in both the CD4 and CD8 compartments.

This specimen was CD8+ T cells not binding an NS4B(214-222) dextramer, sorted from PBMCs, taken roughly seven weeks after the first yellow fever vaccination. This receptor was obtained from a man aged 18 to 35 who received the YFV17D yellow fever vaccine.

CDR3 DNA: TGTGCCAGCAGTTATGAAGCGGACCAAGAGACCCAGTACTTC. Translated, it gives CASSYEADQETQYF. This sequence joins TRBV6-5 and TRBJ2-5; tentative D call: TRBD2 (5 bases). Germline-derived CDR1 and CDR2 are MNHEY and SVGAGI. V lost 3 bases and J 0 bases, leaving 8 bases between the germline ends. The CDR3 covers 14 residues.